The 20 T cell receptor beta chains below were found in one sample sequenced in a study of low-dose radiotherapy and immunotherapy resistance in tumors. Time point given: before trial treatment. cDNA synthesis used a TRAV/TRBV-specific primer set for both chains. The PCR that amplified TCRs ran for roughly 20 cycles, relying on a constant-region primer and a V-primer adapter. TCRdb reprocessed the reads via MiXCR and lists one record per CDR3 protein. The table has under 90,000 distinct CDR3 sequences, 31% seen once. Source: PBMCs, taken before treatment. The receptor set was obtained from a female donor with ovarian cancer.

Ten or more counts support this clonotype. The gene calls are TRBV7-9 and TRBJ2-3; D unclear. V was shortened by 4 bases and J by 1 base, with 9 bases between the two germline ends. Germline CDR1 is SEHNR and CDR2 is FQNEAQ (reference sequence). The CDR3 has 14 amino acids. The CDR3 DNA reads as TGTGCCAGCAGCTCCTACGCTGGCACAGATACGCAGTATTTT. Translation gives CASSSYAGTDTQYF.

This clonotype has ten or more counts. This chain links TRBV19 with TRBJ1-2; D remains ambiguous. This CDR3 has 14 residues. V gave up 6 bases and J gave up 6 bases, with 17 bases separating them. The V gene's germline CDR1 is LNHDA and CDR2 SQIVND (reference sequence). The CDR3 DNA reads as TGTGCCAGTAGCCAAAGAGGGAGATTCCATGGCTACACCTTC. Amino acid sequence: CASSQRGRFHGYTF.

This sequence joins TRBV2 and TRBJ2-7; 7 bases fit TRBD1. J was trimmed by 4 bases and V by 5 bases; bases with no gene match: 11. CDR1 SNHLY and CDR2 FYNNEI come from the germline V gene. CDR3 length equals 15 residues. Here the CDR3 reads CASSNGRGLLYEQYF. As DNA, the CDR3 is TGTGCCAGCAGTAACGGCAGGGGGTTGCTATACGAGCAGTACTTC.

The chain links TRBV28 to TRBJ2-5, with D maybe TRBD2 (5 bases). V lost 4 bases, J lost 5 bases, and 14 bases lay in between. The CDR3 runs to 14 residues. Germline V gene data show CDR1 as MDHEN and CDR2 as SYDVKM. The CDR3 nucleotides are TGTGCCAGCAGTTCCCCGGGGTCGGCGGAGACCCAGTACTTC. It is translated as CASSSPGSAETQYF.

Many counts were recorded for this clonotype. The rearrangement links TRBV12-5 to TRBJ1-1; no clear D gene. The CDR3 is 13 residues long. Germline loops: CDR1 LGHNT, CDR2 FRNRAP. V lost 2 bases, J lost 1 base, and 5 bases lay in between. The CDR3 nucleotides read TGTGCTAGTGGTTTGTCAACGAACACTGAAGCTTTCTTT. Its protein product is CASGLSTNTEAFF.

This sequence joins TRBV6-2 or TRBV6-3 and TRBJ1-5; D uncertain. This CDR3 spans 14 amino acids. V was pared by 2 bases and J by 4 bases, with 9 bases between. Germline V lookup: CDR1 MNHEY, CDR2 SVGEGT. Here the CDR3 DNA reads TGTGCCAGCAGTTACGGAGGGCCTAATCAGCCCCAGCATTTT. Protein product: CASSYGGPNQPQHF.

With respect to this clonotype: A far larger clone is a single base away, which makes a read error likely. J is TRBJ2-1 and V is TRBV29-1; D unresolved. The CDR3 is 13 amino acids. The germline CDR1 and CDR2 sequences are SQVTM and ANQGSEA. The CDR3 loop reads CTKPPPASYEQFF. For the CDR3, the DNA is TGCACCAAACCGCCGCCCGCCTCCTACGAGCAGTTCTTC.

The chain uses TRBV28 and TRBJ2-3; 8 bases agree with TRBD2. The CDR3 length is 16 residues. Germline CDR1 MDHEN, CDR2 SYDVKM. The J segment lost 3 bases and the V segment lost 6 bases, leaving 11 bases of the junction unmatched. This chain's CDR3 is CASSSSGTRLTDTQYF. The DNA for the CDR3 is TGTGCCAGCAGCTCCTCCGGGACTAGGCTAACAGATACGCAGTATTTT.

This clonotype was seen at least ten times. CDR3: CASSPTLAGTYYGYTF. In DNA form, the CDR3 reads TGCGCCAGCAGCCCCACGTTGGCAGGAACCTACTATGGCTACACCTTC. The chain links TRBV4-1 to TRBJ1-2; D remains unclear. The CDR3 loop spans 16 amino acids. Deletions cut 4 bases from V and 3 bases from J, with 18 bases between. The germline V gene has CDR1 MGHRA and CDR2 YSYEKL.

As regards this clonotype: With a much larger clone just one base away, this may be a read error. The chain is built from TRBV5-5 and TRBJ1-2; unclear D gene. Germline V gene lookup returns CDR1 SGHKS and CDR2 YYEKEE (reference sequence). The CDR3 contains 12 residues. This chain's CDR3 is CVSSSLMDGYTF. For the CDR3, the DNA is TGTGTCAGCAGCAGTCTTATGGATGGCTACACCTTC.

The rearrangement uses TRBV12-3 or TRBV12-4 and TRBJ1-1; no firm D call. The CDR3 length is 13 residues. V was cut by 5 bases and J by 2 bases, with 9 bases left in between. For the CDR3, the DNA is TGTGCCAGCAGTCTTTTATCTAACACTGAAGCTTTCTTT. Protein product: CASSLLSNTEAFF.

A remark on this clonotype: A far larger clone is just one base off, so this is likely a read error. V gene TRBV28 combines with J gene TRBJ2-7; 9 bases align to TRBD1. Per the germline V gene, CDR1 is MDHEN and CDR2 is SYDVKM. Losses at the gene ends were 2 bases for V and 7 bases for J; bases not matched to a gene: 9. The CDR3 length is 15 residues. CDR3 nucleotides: TGTGCCAGCAGTTTAATTGGGACAGGGTCCAATGAGCAGTACTTC. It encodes CASSLIGTGSNEQYF.

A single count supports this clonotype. The CDR3 nucleotides read TGCGCCAGCAGCTTTGGCAGGGGCGCCATAACTAGCTCAGATACGCAGTATTTT. Amino acid sequence: CASSFGRGAITSSDTQYF. The chain carries TRBV5-1 and TRBJ2-3; D may match TRBD1 or TRBD2 (6 bases each). Germline V CDR1 and CDR2: SGHRS, YFSETQ. This CDR3 comprises 18 residues. The V gene lost 2 bases and the J gene lost 4 bases, with 23 bases spanning the gap.

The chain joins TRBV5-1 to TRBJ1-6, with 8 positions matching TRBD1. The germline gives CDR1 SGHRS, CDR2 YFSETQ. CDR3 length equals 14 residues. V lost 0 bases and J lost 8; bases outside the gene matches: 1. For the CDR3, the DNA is TGCGCCAGCAGCTTGGAACAGGGGGATTCACCCCTCCACTTT. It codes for CASSLEQGDSPLHF.

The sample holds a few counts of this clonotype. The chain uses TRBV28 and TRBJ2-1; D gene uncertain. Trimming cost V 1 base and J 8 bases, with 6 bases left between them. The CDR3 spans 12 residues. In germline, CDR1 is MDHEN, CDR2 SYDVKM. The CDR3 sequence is CASSLSGYEQFF. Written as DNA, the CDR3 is TGTGCCAGCAGTTTATCCGGATATGAGCAGTTCTTC.

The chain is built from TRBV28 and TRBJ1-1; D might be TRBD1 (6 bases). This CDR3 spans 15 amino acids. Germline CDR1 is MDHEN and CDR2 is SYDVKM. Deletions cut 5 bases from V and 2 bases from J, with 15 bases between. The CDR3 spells CASSPTPTGNTEAFF. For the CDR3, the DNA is TGTGCCAGCAGTCCTACCCCGACAGGAAACACTGAAGCTTTCTTT.

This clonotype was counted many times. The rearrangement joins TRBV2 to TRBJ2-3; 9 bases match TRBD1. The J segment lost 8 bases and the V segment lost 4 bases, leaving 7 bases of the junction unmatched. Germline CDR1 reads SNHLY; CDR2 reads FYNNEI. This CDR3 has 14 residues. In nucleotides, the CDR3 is TGTGCCAGCAGTGGGGACAGGGTGGTGGGTACGCAGTATTTT. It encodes CASSGDRVVGTQYF.

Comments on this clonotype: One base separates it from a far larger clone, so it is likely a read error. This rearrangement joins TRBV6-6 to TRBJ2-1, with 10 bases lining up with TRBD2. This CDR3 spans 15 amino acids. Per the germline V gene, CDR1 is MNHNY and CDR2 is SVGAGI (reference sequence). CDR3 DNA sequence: TGTGCCAGCTGTTATAGCGGGGGGAACTGGAATGAGCAGTTCTTC. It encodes CASCYSGGNWNEQFF.

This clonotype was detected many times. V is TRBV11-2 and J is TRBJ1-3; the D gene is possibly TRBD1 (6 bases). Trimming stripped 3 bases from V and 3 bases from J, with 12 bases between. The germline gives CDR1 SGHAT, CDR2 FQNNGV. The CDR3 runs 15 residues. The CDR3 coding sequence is TGTGCCAGCAGCTTGTTCAGGGGTTATGGAAACACCATATATTTT. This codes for CASSLFRGYGNTIYF.

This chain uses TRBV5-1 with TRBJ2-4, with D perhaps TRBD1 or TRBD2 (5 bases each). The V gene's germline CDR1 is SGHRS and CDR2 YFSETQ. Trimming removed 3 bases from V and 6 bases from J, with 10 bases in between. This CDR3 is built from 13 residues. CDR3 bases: TGCGCCAGCAGCTACCGGGACCCAAACATTCAGTACTTC. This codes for CASSYRDPNIQYF.